This T cell receptor (beta chain) was found in a study of spatial heterogeneity in lung cancer. Study-wide context: Sequencing consistently turned up more beta-chain sequences than alpha-chain sequences.

TCRdb re-called the 5' RACE reads through MiXCR, storing one row per CDR3 protein. The sample includes about 39,000 distinct CDR3 sequences, just over 3% of them seen just once. V dropped 0 bases and J dropped 7; count of bases not matched to a gene: 1. The germline V gene has CDR1 SGHAT and CDR2 FQDESV (reference sequence). This CDR3 has 15 amino acids. Documented time point: sample taken at primary tumor resection. The donor group consisted of under 90 patients who had untreated, early-stage non-small cell lung cancer. Sequencing of whole RNA from tumor, nontumor lung or frozen PBMC involved no sorting. This clonotype was counted ten times or more.

V is TRBV11-1 and J is TRBJ2-1, with 12 bases fitting TRBD2. The receptor's source is a male donor with early-stage non-small cell lung cancer. This material consisted of normal lung tissue next to the tumor, taken at surgery. The CDR3 DNA sequence: TGTGCCAGCAGCTTAGCGACTAGCGGGGGTAATGAGCAGTTCTTC. Protein product: CASSLATSGGNEQFF.